The clone carrying this T cell receptor beta chain was recorded at least ten times. Amplification of TCR beta CDR3 regions used RNA as the template. With the HTBI primer set, the TCR CDR3 went through a first round of RT-PCR. TCRdb re-called the multiplex PCR reads with MiXCR, one entry per CDR3 protein. The sample yields fewer than 650,000 distinct CDR3 sequences, 14% seen once. The data belong to a study of T cells in Graves' hyperthyroidism and ophthalmopathy. CDR1 is LGHDT and CDR2 is YNNKEL in the germline V gene (reference sequence). The CDR3 is made up of 19 amino acids. V was trimmed by 0 bases and J by 0 bases, leaving 19 bases between them.

This sequence originates from a woman aged 40 to 49 with Graves' hyperthyroidism. The source material was blood. The chain combines TRBV3-1 with TRBJ2-3, with D possibly matching TRBD2 (6 bases). The CDR3 region has the DNA TGTGCCAGCAGCCAAGAAGGAAGTGTCAAGGACTACAGCACAGATACGCAGTATTTT. The encoded protein is CASSQEGSVKDYSTDTQYF.